The 26 T cell receptor beta chains given below trace back to one sample, sequenced in a study of control samples from healthy donors and cancer patients. Only in-frame clones appear in the TCRdb table, and some are missing; sequencing was by immunoSEQ multiplex PCR. Of about 73,000 clones in the sample, over 85% were seen once. What was sequenced was PBMCs. The receptors stem from a man aged 55 to 70 with lung cancer.

As for this clone: Its ends do not fully match the called genes, so a read error is possible. V and J are TRBV5-1 and TRBJ1-2; the match to TRBD1 covers 12 bases. The CDR3 runs 17 residues. Germline V lookup: CDR1 SGHRS, CDR2 YFSETQ. The DNA of the CDR3 is TGCGCCAGCAGCTTGGAGGGGCGCCGGGACAGGGGGCCACTGGGGCTCTTC. Its protein product is CASSLEGRRDRGPLGLF.

V is TRBV7-9 and J is TRBJ1-2; the D is unclear. Trimming stripped 6 bases from V and 4 bases from J, with 21 bases between. This CDR3 region has 16 residues. Germline V gene lookup returns CDR1 SEHNR and CDR2 FQNEAQ (reference sequence). For the CDR3, the DNA is TGTGCCAGCAGGCGGGAGGGAACACCCGGGCTCTATGGCTACACCTTC. Residues: CASRREGTPGLYGYTF.

The rearrangement links TRBV30 to TRBJ1-6; D ambiguous. This CDR3 is 16 amino acids long. The ends were cut back, 1 base at V and 5 bases at J, with 15 bases in the middle. The germline CDR1 and CDR2 sequences are GTSNPN and SVGIG (reference sequence). The CDR3 DNA follows: TGTGCCTGGAGTGGGAGGAGGGAAGGACATAATTCACCCCTCCACTTT. As protein: CAWSGRREGHNSPLHF.

J is TRBJ1-6 and V is TRBV5-4; D call uncertain. Trimming left V 5 bases short and J 0 bases short, with 9 bases between. Germline-derived CDR1 and CDR2 are SGHNT and YYREEE (reference sequence). This CDR3 contains 15 residues. Here the CDR3 DNA reads TGTGCCAGCAGTATGGGGAGCTCCTATAATTCACCCCTCCACTTT. Protein: CASSMGSSYNSPLHF.

The chain recombines TRBV4-2 with TRBJ1-5; D might be TRBD1 (5 bases). Per the germline V gene, CDR1 is LGHNA and CDR2 is YNFKEQ. V was shortened by 1 base and J by 1 base, with 11 bases between the two germline ends. This CDR3 has 16 residues. The CDR3, as DNA: TGTGCCAGCAGCCAAGCTCAGGGCGGGAGCAATCAGCCCCAGCATTTT. This codes for CASSQAQGGSNQPQHF.

The chain carries TRBV27 and TRBJ2-3; D is unresolved. The CDR3 contains 17 residues. V lost 5 bases and J lost 0, with 18 bases in between. Germline V gene sequence: CDR1 MNHEY, CDR2 SMNVEV (reference sequence). CDR3 nucleotides: TGTGCCAGCAGTACACCTACCCGGACCCTGAGCACAGATACGCAGTATTTT. Its translation: CASSTPTRTLSTDTQYF.

On this clone itself: At one end, the junction sequence differs from germline, possibly due to a read error. The J gene is TRBJ1-2, the V gene TRBV5-6, with D possibly TRBD1 on 6 matching bases. Germline V gives CDR1 SGHDT, CDR2 YYEEEE. The CDR3 contains 17 residues. In nucleotides, the CDR3 is TGTGCCGGCAGCTTGGCCTTCGGGGGGCGCGTTTATTATGGCTACACCTTC. Its protein product is CAGSLAFGGRVYYGYTF.

This chain links TRBV14 with TRBJ2-7, with D perhaps TRBD1 (6 bases). The CDR3 extends over 15 amino acids. Trimming cost V 4 bases and J 0 bases, with 13 bases left between them. CDR1 is SGHDN and CDR2 is FVKESK in the germline V gene. The CDR3 nucleotides are TGTGCCAGCAGCCGTGGACAGCCCTTCTCCTACGAGCAGTACTTC. It encodes CASSRGQPFSYEQYF.

The chain has TRBV9 and TRBJ2-5; perhaps TRBD1 as D (6 bases). The germline V and J ends were trimmed by 0 bases and 5 bases, with 14 bases remaining between them. Germline V gives CDR1 SGDLS, CDR2 YYNGEE. The CDR3 has 15 residues. The CDR3 region is CASSVVKGGAETQYF. The DNA of the CDR3 is TGTGCCAGCAGCGTAGTTAAAGGGGGAGCGGAGACCCAGTACTTC. Filled out from reference TRBV9 and TRBJ2-5, the complete variable domain reads DSGVTQTPKHLITATGQRVTLRCSPRSGDLSVYWYQQSLDQGLQFLIQYYNGEERAKGNILERFSAQQFPDLHSELNLSSLELGDSALYFCASSVVKGGAETQYFGPGTRLLVL.

V is TRBV10-1 and J is TRBJ1-1; 8 nucleotides agree with TRBD1. This CDR3 has 14 amino acids. Germline loops: CDR1 WNHNN, CDR2 SYGVQD (reference sequence). Trimming at V came to 5 bases and at J to 4 bases, leaving 6 bases not matched to a gene. The chain's CDR3 is CASSPRTGTTEAFF. The CDR3 coding sequence is TGCGCCAGCAGTCCCAGGACAGGGACCACTGAAGCTTTCTTT.

This chain joins TRBV15 and TRBJ1-3; D is undetermined. There are 14 residues in the CDR3. V gave up 3 bases and J gave up 4 bases, with 10 bases separating them. Germline CDR1 LNHNV, CDR2 YYDKDF (reference sequence). The chain's CDR3 is CATSSLQQGNTIYF. The CDR3 DNA reads as TGTGCCACCAGCAGCCTACAGCAGGGAAACACCATATATTTT.

As DNA, the CDR3 is TGTGCCAGCAGAGAACTTCAGTCTTCCGACGGCTACACCTTC. The encoded protein is CASRELQSSDGYTF. The chain uses TRBV2 and TRBJ1-2; D is uncertain. Germline V lookup: CDR1 SNHLY, CDR2 FYNNEI. Trimming cost V 6 bases and J 8 bases, with 19 bases left between them. The CDR3 has 14 residues.

The chain is built from TRBV18 and TRBJ1-5; D unclear. This CDR3 spans 13 amino acids. The germline V gene has CDR1 KGHSH and CDR2 LQKENI. V was shortened by 2 bases and J by 7 bases, with 9 bases between the two germline ends. In nucleotides, the CDR3 is TGTGCCAGCTCACCAGGGTTCGGACAGCCCCAGCATTTT. This sequence encodes CASSPGFGQPQHF.

This chain links TRBV2 with TRBJ1-2; D remains unclear. CDR3 length equals 13 residues. Trimming pared 2 bases from V and 2 bases from J, leaving 6 bases between. Per the germline V gene, CDR1 is SNHLY and CDR2 is FYNNEI. CDR3 sequence: CASSERVNYGYTF. CDR3 DNA: TGTGCCAGCAGTGAAAGAGTAAACTATGGCTACACCTTC.

This rearrangement joins TRBV11-2 to TRBJ1-2, with D possibly TRBD1 on 5 matching bases. Trimming took off 1 base at V and 7 bases at J, with 13 bases between the two ends. CDR1 and CDR2 from the germline V gene are SGHAT and FQNNGV. The CDR3 is 14 residues long. CDR3 region: CASSLAGFGSGYTF. In DNA, the CDR3 is TGTGCCAGCAGCTTAGCAGGGTTTGGTTCTGGCTACACCTTC.

V and J are TRBV30 and TRBJ1-1, with 9 bases aligning to TRBD1. The length of the CDR3 is 12 residues. The trim removed 3 bases at V and 4 bases at J, leaving 0 bases unmatched. Germline values: CDR1 GTSNPN, CDR2 SVGIG (reference sequence). The CDR3 protein is CAWRGQGTEAFF. As DNA, the CDR3 is TGTGCCTGGAGGGGACAGGGCACTGAAGCTTTCTTT. The whole variable domain, remainder taken from reference TRBV30 and TRBJ1-1, is SQTIHQWPATLVQPVGSPLSLECTVEGTSNPNLYWYRQAAGRGLQLLFYSVGIGQISSEVPQNLSASRPQDRQFILSSKKLLLSDSGFYLCAWRGQGTEAFFGQGTRLTVV.

The genes are TRBV7-9 and TRBJ1-4; D uncertain. Germline lookup yields CDR1 SEHNR and CDR2 FQNEAQ (reference sequence). V was shortened by 0 bases and J by 4 bases, with 9 bases between the two germline ends. The CDR3 contains 15 residues. The CDR3 nucleotides read TGTGCCAGCAGCTTAGCCGCCAGCAGTAATGAAAAACTGTTTTTT. Encoded protein: CASSLAASSNEKLFF. The full variable domain, its missing parts supplied by reference TRBV7-9 and TRBJ1-4, is DTGVSQNPRHKITKRGQNVTFRCDPISEHNRLYWYRQTLGQGPEFLTYFQNEAQLEKSRLLSDRFSAERPKGSFSTLEIQRTEQGDSAMYLCASSLAASSNEKLFFGSGTQLSVL.

The chain employs TRBV7-2 and TRBJ1-2; no clear D gene. The CDR3 totals 13 residues. Per germline, CDR1 SGHTA and CDR2 FQGNSA. Between the trimmed V and J ends, which lost 1 base and 5 bases, there was a span of 8 bases. The CDR3 nucleotides read TGTGCCAGCAGCTTAGGGGAGCGATATGGCTACACCTTC. Amino acid sequence: CASSLGERYGYTF. Based on the CDR3 plus reference TRBV7-2 and TRBJ1-2, the full variable domain is GAGVSQSPSNKVTEKGKDVELRCDPISGHTALYWYRQSLGQGLEFLIYFQGNSAPDKSGLPSDRFSAERTGGSVSTLTIQRTQQEDSAVYLCASSLGERYGYTFGSGTRLTVV.

The CDR3 spells CASKREWDTEAFF. The DNA for the CDR3 is TGTGCCAGCAAACGGGAGTGGGACACTGAAGCTTTCTTT. J is TRBJ1-1 and V is TRBV6-5; no reliable D call. The V gene's germline CDR1 is MNHEY and CDR2 SVGAGI. The V end lost 7 bases, the J end lost 3 bases, and 12 bases lay between the germline ends. This CDR3 is built from 13 residues.

The gene calls are TRBV6-5 and TRBJ1-1; the D gene is possibly TRBD1 (5 bases). CDR1 is MNHEY and CDR2 is SVGAGI in the germline V gene. V shed 4 bases and J shed 2 bases, with 17 bases lying between them. The CDR3 is 16 amino acids. CDR3 sequence: CASSWGPGRVNTEAFF. In DNA form, the CDR3 reads TGTGCCAGCAGTTGGGGCCCGGGACGGGTTAACACTGAAGCTTTCTTT.

The chain uses TRBV12-3 or TRBV12-4 and TRBJ2-7; D is unresolved. This CDR3 has 12 residues. The V and J ends lost 5 bases and 1 base respectively, with 6 bases between them. The DNA of the CDR3 is TGTGCCAGCAGTCCAGGATCCTACGAGCAGTACGTC. The encoded protein is CASSPGSYEQYV.

The V and J genes are TRBV2 and TRBJ1-3; the D is unclear. CDR1 and CDR2 (germline): SNHLY, FYNNEI. V shed 2 bases and J shed 7 bases, with 9 bases lying between them. This CDR3 contains 13 residues. As DNA, the CDR3 is TGTGCCAGCAGTGAATGGTCGGCTAACACCATATATTTT. The encoded protein is CASSEWSANTIYF. Together with reference TRBV2 and TRBJ1-3, the CDR3 gives the full variable domain: EPEVTQTPSHQVTQMGQEVILRCVPISNHLYFYWYRQILGQKVEFLVSFYNNEISEKSEIFDDQFSVERPDGSNFTLKIRSTKLEDSAMYFCASSEWSANTIYFGEGSWLTVV.

The V call is TRBV30, the J call TRBJ2-2; no definite D call. This CDR3 comprises 14 residues. Per the germline V gene, CDR1 is GTSNPN and CDR2 is SVGIG (reference sequence). V was cut by 4 bases and J by 4 bases, with 13 bases left in between. CDR3 loop: CAWNSAPATGELFF. DNA of the CDR3: TGTGCCTGGAACTCGGCTCCGGCCACCGGGGAGCTGTTTTTT.

The V and J genes are TRBV6-5 and TRBJ2-3; TRBD1 aligns across 7 bases. CDR3 length: 14 residues. V shed 7 bases and J 3 bases; nucleotides not matched to a gene: 7. In germline, CDR1 is MNHEY, CDR2 SVGAGI. Here the CDR3 DNA reads TGTGCCAGCAACGAGGGGGCGGCAACAGATACGCAGTATTTT. The encoded protein is CASNEGAATDTQYF.

The chain employs TRBV18 and TRBJ2-5, with no clear D. Germline values: CDR1 KGHSH, CDR2 LQKENI. V lost 5 bases, J lost 5 bases, and 15 bases lay in between. The CDR3 runs 14 residues. CDR3 loop: CASSSTPSTETQYF. The CDR3 bases are TGTGCCAGCTCAAGTACACCATCTACGGAGACCCAGTACTTC.

The rearrangement joins TRBV15 to TRBJ2-5, with D possibly being TRBD1 or TRBD2 (5 bases each). Germline-derived CDR1 and CDR2 are LNHNV and YYDKDF (reference sequence). This CDR3 contains 13 residues. With 5 bases removed from V and 2 bases from J, the gap between germline ends came to 9 bases. The CDR3 DNA reads as TGTGCCACCAGCCGGGGACCTCAAGAGACCCAGTACTTC. The encoded protein is CATSRGPQETQYF.